This TCR beta chain was profiled in a study of cytotoxic CD8 clonotypes in ibrutinib-treated CLL (dated by TCRdb to 2020 to 2022). Turning to the overall study: The cohort had 11 to 12 relapsed/refractory and 15 treatment-naive patients; some 17 were IGHV unmutated. Partial responses were observed in about 25 patients and complete responses in 2; after a median follow-up of around 64 months, remission was maintained in 14 patients and progression was observed in some twelve. Response samples were taken after a median of 12 months on treatment, ranging from about 6 to 40 months. On average, each sample had about 250,000 productive templates and approximately 89,000 productive rearrangements. Of the 86 people in the trial, approximately 26 had longitudinal samples available. Cryopreserved peripheral blood mononuclear cells were obtained prior to treatment, at the time of response, and at either disease progression or sustained remission. All remission and progressive disease samples were collected while patients were still receiving ibrutinib.

The goal of deep resolution MiSeq sequencing was a depth between 1 in 1 million and 1 in 200,000 T cells, and coverage averaged 10x per clonotype. The immunoSEQ hsTCRB Kit was used to generate TCR beta libraries. As for how the authors treated the data: ImmunoSEQ Data Assistant and ImmunoSEQ Analyzer were used for data analysis, and V, D and J genes were assigned according to IMGT definitions. Clonality, which ranges from 0 to 1, was calculated as one minus the normalized Shannon entropy of productive rearrangement frequencies. Only overrepresented clonotypes making up at least 0.05% of the repertoire of each patient were included in the public clonotype analysis. About a dozen age-matched healthy donor repertoires from immuneACCESS were used as controls for clonality. The table was pulled from immuneACCESS by TCRdb, which kept in-frame rearrangements only. Such tables lose some clones; where checked, under half of the loss comes from unresolved V genes, and the rest has no known cause. V, J and clone size were drawn from that table, and D and trimming were deduced from the DNA. The table for this sample lists more than 200,000 clones; just over 70% of them were counted only once. Of the sample, around 5.9% is held by the ten largest clones.

The time point label, as the study defines it: about a year on ibrutinib. Around 2 micrograms of genomic DNA were extracted from cryopreserved PBMCs for TCR beta library preparation. Longitudinal blood samples from CLL patients on ibrutinib monotherapy were analyzed using high-throughput TCR beta sequencing. The patients took part in an open-label, single-center phase 2 trial of ibrutinib monotherapy. What the research found in general, with its limitations: Clonality increased at ibrutinib response, stayed stable in sustained remission, and fell back toward baseline at progression. Sustained-remission and progressing patients did not have matched sampling times, and lymph node repertoires were not examined. Public clonotypes were found to be uncommon and were observed to contract or remain stable during treatment; the increase in clonality was shown to reflect expansion of private clonotypes at ibrutinib response. Baseline clonality was found to be higher than that of age-matched healthy donors and was strongly correlated with circulating CD8+ T-cell counts.

In its sample, this clone was seen a few times. Which antigen it targets is not known. No base qualities exist here, and no much larger clone lies one base off it. The germline V gene supplies CDR1 KGHSH and CDR2 LQKENI. Reading from cysteine to phenylalanine, the CDR3 counts 17 amino acids. The only DNA kept is the CDR3, 51 bases in frame from the first base. V gives up 3 bases and J gives up 0 bases, and the segment between their germline ends measures 14 bases. The sequencing used PBMCs, collected after 12 months of ibrutinib treatment. The chain is encoded by TRBV18 joined to TRBJ1-4; the D gene assignment is ambiguous. The sequence was collected from a human donor with chronic lymphocytic leukemia. In nucleotides, the sequence is TGTGCCAGCTCACCTACGAGGGCAGTTACAACTAATGAAAAACTGTTTTTT. This sequence encodes CASSPTRAVTTNEKLFF. Beyond the CDR3, the reference TRBV18 and TRBJ1-4 genes provide the residues; the full variable domain reads: NAGVMQNPRHLVRRRGQEARLRCSPMKGHSHVYWYRQLPEEGLKFMVYLQKENIIDESGMPKERFSAEFPKEGPSILRIQQVVRGDSAAYFCASSPTRAVTTNEKLFFGSGTQLSVL.